This entry lists 24 T cell receptor beta chains sequenced from one sample in a study of OX40 agonist ivuxolimab in advanced cancers. Clones were sequenced by immunoSEQ multiplex PCR, and TCRdb holds only the in-frame ones, with some missing. The sample contains fewer than 25,000 clones, 75% to 85% of which appear only once. Here the sequenced sample was CD4+ or CD8+ T cells sorted from blood, taken in a trial of the OX40 agonist ivuxolimab. The receptors were sampled from an adult with an advanced solid tumor such as melanoma, head and neck, liver or kidney cancer.

The rearrangement joins TRBV11-2 to TRBJ2-7; TRBD1 matches at 8 bases. The CDR3 runs to 15 residues. The germline gives CDR1 SGHAT, CDR2 FQNNGV. Germline trimming cut 4 bases from V and 4 bases from J; bases unmatched to any gene: 9. CDR3 loop: CASSYTLDRAYEQYF. DNA for the CDR3: TGTGCCAGCAGCTACACCTTGGACAGGGCTTACGAGCAGTACTTC.

J is TRBJ2-5 and V is TRBV7-9; perhaps TRBD1 as D (5 bases). The CDR3 has 14 residues. The germline gives CDR1 SEHNR, CDR2 FQNEAQ (reference sequence). Trimming left V 6 bases short and J 0 bases short, with 11 bases between. The CDR3 nucleotides read TGTGCCAGCAGTTCGACAGTGTACCAAGAGACCCAGTACTTC. It yields the protein CASSSTVYQETQYF.

This clone was recorded once. V and J are TRBV9 and TRBJ2-1; perhaps TRBD1 as D (5 bases). The germline CDR1 and CDR2 sequences are SGDLS and YYNGEE. The V end lost 0 bases, the J end lost 8 bases, and 12 bases lay between the germline ends. CDR3 size: 14 residues. This CDR3 is CASSVELGRDEQFF. CDR3 in DNA: TGTGCCAGCAGCGTAGAGTTGGGCAGGGATGAGCAGTTCTTC.

The chain joins TRBV16 to TRBJ1-1; D is possibly TRBD1 (6 bases). Per the germline V gene, CDR1 is KGHSY and CDR2 is FQNENV. The CDR3 extends over 15 amino acids. Between the trimmed V and J ends, which lost 4 bases and 0 bases, there was a span of 12 bases. CDR3 sequence: CASSLSRQVNTEAFF. The CDR3, as DNA: TGTGCCAGCAGCCTCAGTCGACAGGTGAACACTGAAGCTTTCTTT.

V is TRBV10-3 and J is TRBJ1-1; 12 bases map to TRBD1. The trim removed 1 base at V and 3 bases at J, leaving 6 bases unmatched. The CDR3 length is 17 residues. CDR1 ENHRY and CDR2 SYGVKD come from the germline V gene. Written as DNA, the CDR3 is TGTGCCATCAGTGAGTGGCCGGGACAGGGGGCGGACACTGAAGCTTTCTTT. Amino acid sequence: CAISEWPGQGADTEAFF.

This sequence joins TRBV7-9 and TRBJ2-5; no firm D call. V shed 2 bases and J shed 4 bases, with 8 bases lying between them. The CDR3 is 13 amino acids. The germline V gene encodes CDR1 SEHNR and CDR2 FQNEAQ (reference sequence). The CDR3 spells CASSLWSGETQYF. The CDR3 nucleotides are TGTGCCAGCAGCTTATGGTCTGGAGAGACCCAGTACTTC.

CDR3: CASSQESPGAEAFF. CDR3 DNA: TGTGCCAGCAGCCAAGAGTCTCCCGGCGCTGAAGCTTTCTTT. The chain is built from TRBV5-4 and TRBJ1-1, with D uncertain. The V and J ends lost 4 bases and 6 bases respectively, with 16 bases between them. Germline values: CDR1 SGHNT, CDR2 YYREEE (reference sequence). This CDR3 has 14 amino acids.

The rearrangement links TRBV14 to TRBJ2-7; 8 bases agree with TRBD2. The CDR3 sequence is 14 residues long. Germline V gene lookup returns CDR1 SGHDN and CDR2 FVKESK. J was trimmed by 6 bases and V by 1 base; bases with no gene match: 5. The CDR3 DNA reads TGTGCCAGCAGCCAAGCCGGGGGGGGAAGCGAGCAGTACTTC. This translates into CASSQAGGGSEQYF.

This clone showed up just a few times. J is TRBJ1-5 and V is TRBV7-9; D is undetermined. The germline V and J ends were trimmed by 3 bases and 6 bases, with 6 bases remaining between them. CDR1 and CDR2 from the germline V gene are SEHNR and FQNEAQ (reference sequence). This CDR3 spans 12 amino acids. CDR3 coding DNA: TGTGCCAGCAGCTTGTTTGCTCAGCCCCAGCATTTT. The encoded protein is CASSLFAQPQHF.

The rearrangement joins TRBV25-1 to TRBJ2-7, with no clear D. The CDR3 runs 11 residues. In germline, CDR1 is MGHDK, CDR2 SYGVNS. Trimming took 8 bases from V and 4 from J, leaving 9 bases between them. The CDR3 bases are TGTGCCAGCTCCAATACGTACGAGCAGTACTTC. Translated, it gives CASSNTYEQYF.

The chain has TRBV28 and TRBJ2-1, with 7 bases lining up with TRBD2. The CDR3 is made up of 14 amino acids. V trimming: 11 bases; J trimming: 4 bases; junction bases outside the gene matches: 11. CDR1 is MDHEN and CDR2 is SYDVKM in the germline V gene. CDR3 coding DNA: TGTGCCGTTCGAGCAGCGGGGTCATACAATGAGCAGTTCTTC. It encodes CAVRAAGSYNEQFF.

The chain joins TRBV7-3 to TRBJ2-1; possibly TRBD1 or TRBD2 for D (5 bases each). Germline values: CDR1 SGHTA, CDR2 FQGTGA. V was pared by 4 bases and J by 6 bases, with 7 bases between. The CDR3 is made up of 12 amino acids. This CDR3 is CASSSGTNEQFF. CDR3 DNA: TGTGCCAGCAGCTCTGGGACCAATGAGCAGTTCTTC.

The rearrangement joins TRBV7-3 to TRBJ2-1, with D maybe TRBD1 (5 bases). Between the trimmed V and J ends, which lost 1 base and 3 bases, there was a span of 10 bases. Germline CDR1 SGHTA, CDR2 FQGTGA. This CDR3 comprises 15 residues. The CDR3 sequence: CASSLRGYGYNEQFF. The CDR3 coding sequence is TGTGCCAGCAGCTTAAGGGGCTACGGCTACAATGAGCAGTTCTTC.

This chain links TRBV4-1 with TRBJ1-5; D might be TRBD1 (5 bases). CDR3 length equals 15 residues. The V and J ends lost 0 bases and 7 bases respectively, with 13 bases between them. Germline V gene sequence: CDR1 MGHRA, CDR2 YSYEKL. The CDR3 nucleotides are TGCGCCAGCAGCCAAGATATGACAGCTCCCCAGCCCCAGCATTTT. It specifies CASSQDMTAPQPQHF.

The V gene is TRBV27, the J gene TRBJ2-3; 7 bases are a match to TRBD2. With 3 bases clipped from V and 2 bases from J, the junction kept 2 bases outside the gene matches. The length of the CDR3 is 14 residues. Germline V CDR1 and CDR2: MNHEY, SMNVEV (reference sequence). CDR3 sequence: CASSFTSDTDTQYF. Written as DNA, the CDR3 is TGTGCCAGCAGTTTTACTAGCGACACAGATACGCAGTATTTT.

The J gene is TRBJ1-2, the V gene TRBV5-1, with a tentative D call TRBD1 (5 bases). The V gene lost 4 bases and the J gene lost 4 bases, with 20 bases spanning the gap. The germline gives CDR1 SGHRS, CDR2 YFSETQ. This CDR3 region has 16 residues. The chain's CDR3 is CASSLSDTLVGYGYTF. As DNA, the CDR3 is TGCGCCAGCAGCCTTTCGGACACCCTAGTCGGCTATGGCTACACCTTC.

V usage is TRBV9 and J usage is TRBJ1-4, with 9 bases matching TRBD1. CDR3 length equals 16 residues. Trimming cost V 4 bases and J 0 bases; bases outside gene matches: 4. CDR1 SGDLS and CDR2 YYNGEE come from the germline V gene. The CDR3 DNA sequence: TGTGCCAGCAGCCGGGACAGGGTTGCAACTAATGAAAAACTGTTTTTT. This sequence encodes CASSRDRVATNEKLFF.

This chain uses TRBV9 with TRBJ1-5; no reliable D call. Trimming pared 3 bases from V and 2 bases from J, leaving 9 bases between. CDR1 SGDLS and CDR2 YYNGEE come from the germline V gene. The CDR3 contains 14 residues. DNA of the CDR3: TGTGCCAGCAGCGCGGGTGGGGGCAATCAGCCCCAGCATTTT. This sequence encodes CASSAGGGNQPQHF.

The chain is built from TRBV6-1 and TRBJ2-1; 7 bases map to TRBD1. The CDR3 covers 15 residues. The junction had 7 bases not matched to a gene; V was cut back by 6 bases and J by 2 bases. Germline V gives CDR1 MNHNS, CDR2 SASEGT. The DNA of the CDR3 is TGTGCCAGCAGCCCAGACAGGGACCCCTACAATGAGCAGTTCTTC. This sequence encodes CASSPDRDPYNEQFF.

This clone turned up a few times. The J gene is TRBJ1-1, the V gene TRBV15; a weak D match, TRBD1 (5 bases). Deletions cut 3 bases from V and 10 bases from J, with 21 bases between. CDR3 length equals 15 residues. Germline V lookup: CDR1 LNHNV, CDR2 YYDKDF (reference sequence). CDR3 DNA sequence: TGTGCCACCAGCAGCGACCCGGCAGGGAGGGGTGGAGCTTTCTTT. This encodes CATSSDPAGRGGAFF.

The chain uses TRBV27 and TRBJ1-5, with 8 bases fitting TRBD1. Germline values: CDR1 MNHEY, CDR2 SMNVEV (reference sequence). V lost 6 bases to trimming and J lost 2 bases; unmatched junction nucleotides: 0. The CDR3 has 13 residues. CDR3 residues: CASRTGGNQPQHF. For the CDR3, the DNA is TGTGCCAGCAGGACAGGGGGCAATCAGCCCCAGCATTTT.

V gene TRBV19 combines with J gene TRBJ1-1; possibly TRBD1 for D (5 bases). Trimming pared 7 bases from V and 1 base from J, leaving 13 bases between. The CDR3 has 14 amino acids. Germline loops: CDR1 LNHDA, CDR2 SQIVND (reference sequence). This chain's CDR3 is CASTLSGTNTEAFF. Written as DNA, the CDR3 is TGTGCCAGTACGTTATCCGGGACGAACACTGAAGCTTTCTTT.

The CDR3 region is CASSWYQETQYF. The CDR3 DNA sequence: TGTGCCAGCAGCTGGTACCAAGAGACCCAGTACTTC. This rearrangement joins TRBV7-9 to TRBJ2-5; D is undetermined. The length of the CDR3 is 12 residues. From germline, CDR1 is SEHNR and CDR2 FQNEAQ (reference sequence). Trimming left V 4 bases short and J 0 bases short, with 3 bases between.

J is TRBJ2-1 and V is TRBV7-3; possible D gene TRBD1, 6 bases. The germline V gene encodes CDR1 SGHTA and CDR2 FQGTGA. V dropped 2 bases and J dropped 2 bases, with 16 bases sitting between them. The CDR3 contains 17 residues. In DNA form, the CDR3 reads TGTGCCAGCAGCTTAGACATCGGGGACACCCCCTACAATGAGCAGTTCTTC. The encoded protein is CASSLDIGDTPYNEQFF.